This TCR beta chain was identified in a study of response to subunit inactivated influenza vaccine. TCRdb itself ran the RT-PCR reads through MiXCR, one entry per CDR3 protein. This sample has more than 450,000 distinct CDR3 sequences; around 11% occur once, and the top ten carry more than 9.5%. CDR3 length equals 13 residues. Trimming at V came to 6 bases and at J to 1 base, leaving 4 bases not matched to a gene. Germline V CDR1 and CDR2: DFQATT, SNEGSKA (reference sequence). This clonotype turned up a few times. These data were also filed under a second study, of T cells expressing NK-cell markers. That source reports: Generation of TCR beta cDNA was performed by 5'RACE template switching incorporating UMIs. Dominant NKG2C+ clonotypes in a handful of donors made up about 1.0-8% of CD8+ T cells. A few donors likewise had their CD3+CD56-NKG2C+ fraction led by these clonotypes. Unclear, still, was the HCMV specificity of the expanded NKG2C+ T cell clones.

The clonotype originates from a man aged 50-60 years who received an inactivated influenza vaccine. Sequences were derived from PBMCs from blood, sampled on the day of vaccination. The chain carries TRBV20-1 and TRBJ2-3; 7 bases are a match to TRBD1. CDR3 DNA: TGCAGTGCCCACGGGACAGGCACAGATACGCAGTATTTT. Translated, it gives CSAHGTGTDTQYF.